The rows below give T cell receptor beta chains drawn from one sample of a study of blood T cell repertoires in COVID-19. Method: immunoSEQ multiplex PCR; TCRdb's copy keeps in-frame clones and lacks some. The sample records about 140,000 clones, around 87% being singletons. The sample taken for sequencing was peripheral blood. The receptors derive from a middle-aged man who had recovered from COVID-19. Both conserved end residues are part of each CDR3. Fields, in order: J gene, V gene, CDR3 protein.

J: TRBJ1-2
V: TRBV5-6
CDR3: CASSLAVGAYGYTF

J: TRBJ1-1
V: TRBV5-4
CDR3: CASSGDRTNTEAFF

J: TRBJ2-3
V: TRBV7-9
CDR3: CASSLMTSVGTDTQYF

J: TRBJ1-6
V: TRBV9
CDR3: CASSPSDRGSSPLHF

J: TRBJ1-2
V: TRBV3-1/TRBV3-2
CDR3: CASSQGLTDGYTF

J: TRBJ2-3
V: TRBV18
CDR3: CASSPREHTDTQYF

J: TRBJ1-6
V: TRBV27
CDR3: CASSLSPNGGISPLHF

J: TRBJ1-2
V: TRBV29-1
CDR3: CSVIPTGQGSNYGYTF

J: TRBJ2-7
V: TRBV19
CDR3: CASRQDITYEQYF

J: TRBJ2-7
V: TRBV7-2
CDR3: CASSPGTSAYEQYF

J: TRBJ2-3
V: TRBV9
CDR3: CASSVGAGDTQYF

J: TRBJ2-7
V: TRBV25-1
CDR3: CASSPRGGRYEQYF

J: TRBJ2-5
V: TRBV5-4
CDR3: CASSADPGGETQYF

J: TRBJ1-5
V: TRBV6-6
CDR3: CASSPGLDSDYPGPQHF

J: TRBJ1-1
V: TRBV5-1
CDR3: CASSWGPSNTEAFF

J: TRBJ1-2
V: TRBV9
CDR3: CASSAGGDRGRWNYGYTF

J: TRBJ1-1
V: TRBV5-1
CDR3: CASSLGQANTEAFF

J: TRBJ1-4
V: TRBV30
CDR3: CAWSVGGQADEKLFF

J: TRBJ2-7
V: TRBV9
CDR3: CASSVGPTGVLYEQYF

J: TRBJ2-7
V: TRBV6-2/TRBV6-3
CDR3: CASSLDNYEQYF

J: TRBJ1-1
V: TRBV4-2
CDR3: CASSPNSGRNTEAFF

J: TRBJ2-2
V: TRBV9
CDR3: CASSVGGWTGELFF

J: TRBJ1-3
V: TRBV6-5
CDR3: CASSYSNPVTRHTIYF

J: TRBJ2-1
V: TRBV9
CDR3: CASSGGSNEQFF

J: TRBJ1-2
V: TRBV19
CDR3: CASSIDGRVGYTF

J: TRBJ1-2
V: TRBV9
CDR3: CASSVGREDNNYGYTF

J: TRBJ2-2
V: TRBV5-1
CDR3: CASSPAGNTGELFF

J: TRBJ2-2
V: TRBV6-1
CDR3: CASSDGDGELFF

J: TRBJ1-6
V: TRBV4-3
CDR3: CASSQDRGVGNSPLHF

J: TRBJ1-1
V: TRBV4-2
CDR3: CASSQVGDTSEAFF

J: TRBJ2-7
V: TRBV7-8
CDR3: CASSLAKGAYEQYF

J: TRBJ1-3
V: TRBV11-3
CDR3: CASSQDSSGNTIYF

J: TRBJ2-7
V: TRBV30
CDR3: CAWSINSYEQYF

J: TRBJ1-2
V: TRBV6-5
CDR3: CASSNTHNYGYTF

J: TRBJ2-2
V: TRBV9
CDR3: CASSHAGQGWTTGELFF

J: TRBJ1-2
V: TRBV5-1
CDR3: CASSNQQGGYGYTF

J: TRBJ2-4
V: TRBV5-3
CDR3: CARSFSPPAGQQNLAFAKNIQYF

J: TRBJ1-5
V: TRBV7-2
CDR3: CASSLVSGSNQPQHF

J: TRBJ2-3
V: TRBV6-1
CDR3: CASSVLAGISTDTQYF

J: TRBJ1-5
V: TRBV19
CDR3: CASSSPPDRVRSNQPQHF

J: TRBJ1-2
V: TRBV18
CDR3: CASSPRTGNDGYTF

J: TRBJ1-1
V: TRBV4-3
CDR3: CASSQGLMDRGRGEAFF

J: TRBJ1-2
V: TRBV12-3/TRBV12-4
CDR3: CASRWTGNYGYTF

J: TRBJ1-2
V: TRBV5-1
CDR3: CAIFLRSVTGSFWYGYTF

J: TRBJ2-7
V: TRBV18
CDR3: CASSPPSSLYEQYF

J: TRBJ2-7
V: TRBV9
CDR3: CASSVQGALGDEQYF

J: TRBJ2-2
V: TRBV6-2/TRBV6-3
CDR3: CASSGGELLFF

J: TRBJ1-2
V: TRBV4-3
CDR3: CASSQGQAGGYTF

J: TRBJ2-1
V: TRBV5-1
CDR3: CASSLEGLAYNEQFF

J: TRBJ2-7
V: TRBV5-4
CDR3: CASSWGQGAAYEQYF

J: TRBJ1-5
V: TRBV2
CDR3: CASSEGTGNQPQHF

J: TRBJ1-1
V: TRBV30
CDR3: CAWRDSRVTEAFF

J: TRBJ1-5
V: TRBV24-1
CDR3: CATSEGGHQPQHF

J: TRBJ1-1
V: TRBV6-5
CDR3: CASTLDRVNTEAFF

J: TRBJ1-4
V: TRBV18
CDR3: CASSPLGGAYEKLFF